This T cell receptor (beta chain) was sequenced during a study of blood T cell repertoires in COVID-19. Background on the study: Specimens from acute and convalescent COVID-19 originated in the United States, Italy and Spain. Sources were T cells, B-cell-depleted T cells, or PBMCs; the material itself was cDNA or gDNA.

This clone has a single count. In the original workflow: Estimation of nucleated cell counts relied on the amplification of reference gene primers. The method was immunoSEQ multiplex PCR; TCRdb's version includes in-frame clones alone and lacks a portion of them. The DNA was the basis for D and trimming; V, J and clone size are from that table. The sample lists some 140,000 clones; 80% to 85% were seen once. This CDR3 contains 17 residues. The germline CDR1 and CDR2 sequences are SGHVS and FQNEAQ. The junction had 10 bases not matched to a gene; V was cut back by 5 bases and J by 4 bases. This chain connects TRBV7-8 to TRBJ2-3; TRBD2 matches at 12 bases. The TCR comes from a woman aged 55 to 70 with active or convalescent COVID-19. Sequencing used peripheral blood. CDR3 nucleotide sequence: TGTGCCAGCAGCGATAGACTAGCGGGAGCCGCCCCAGATACGCAGTATTTT. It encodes CASSDRLAGAAPDTQYF.